The 30 T cell receptor beta chains below all came from one sample that was sequenced in a study of CD8+ T cells in alopecia areata. The treatment denotes: oral pan-JAK inhibitor, 5-10 mg twice daily. In each case, RNA was isolated and then reverse transcribed into cDNA as the sequencing template. Some clones are missing from TCRdb's copy, which holds only in-frame ones; the method was immunoSEQ multiplex PCR. The sample consists of about 210,000 clones, over 60% of them appearing once. The sequencing used CD4+ T cells sorted from blood, collected between weeks 44 and 45, from a patient treated with tofacitinib. Receptors were obtained from a human donor with alopecia areata.

The V and J genes are TRBV29-1 and TRBJ2-3, with 7 nucleotides matching TRBD2. V was pared by 7 bases and J by 3 bases, with 7 bases of the junction left unmatched. Germline V gene data show CDR1 as SQVTM and CDR2 as ANQGSEA. The CDR3 has 13 amino acids. The CDR3 sequence: CSASGLRTDTQYF. The CDR3 DNA reads TGCAGCGCATCGGGACTACGGACAGATACGCAGTATTTT.

The CDR3 region has the DNA TGTGCCAGCAGCCAAAGGAGCGGGGATGTGGATACGCAGTATTTT. As protein: CASSQRSGDVDTQYF. The rearrangement links TRBV7-2 to TRBJ2-3; 7 nucleotides line up with TRBD2. This CDR3 is 15 amino acids long. V was pared by 5 bases and J by 6 bases, with 11 bases of the junction left unmatched. CDR1 and CDR2 (germline): SGHTA, FQGNSA.

CDR3 loop: CATSRDRAEGPDTEAFF. The CDR3 DNA reads as TGTGCCACCAGCAGAGATCGGGCGGAAGGTCCGGACACTGAAGCTTTCTTT. The chain joins TRBV15 to TRBJ1-1, with D hard to call. Trimming took off 0 bases at V and 3 bases at J, with 17 bases between the two ends. Germline loops: CDR1 LNHNV, CDR2 YYDKDF (reference sequence). This CDR3 has 17 residues.

The chain carries TRBV29-1 and TRBJ1-2, with D perhaps matching TRBD1 (5 bases). Germline CDR1 and CDR2: SQVTM and ANQGSEA. The CDR3 is made up of 11 amino acids. V lost 4 bases and J 5 bases, leaving 8 bases between the germline ends. The CDR3 spells CSVGGEYGYTF. The CDR3 nucleotides read TGCAGCGTTGGGGGGGAGTATGGCTACACCTTC.

This clone was observed a single time. The J gene is TRBJ1-5, the V gene TRBV7-2, with unresolved D. Germline assignment: CDR1 SGHTA and CDR2 FQGNSA. The CDR3 covers 15 residues. V lost 1 base to trimming and J lost 5 bases, with 12 bases between them. The CDR3, as DNA: TGTGCCAGCAGCTTAGGAGCTAGGGCCGATCAGCCCCAGCATTTT. This gives the protein CASSLGARADQPQHF.

This clone was detected a few times. The chain couples TRBV28 to TRBJ2-7; D remains unclear. V lost 4 bases and J lost 3, with 7 bases in between. The length of the CDR3 is 12 residues. The V gene's germline CDR1 is MDHEN and CDR2 SYDVKM. The CDR3 nucleotides read TGTGCCAGCAGTTCCAGCCACTACGAGCAGTACTTC. Translation: CASSSSHYEQYF. The full variable domain, rest sourced from reference TRBV28 and TRBJ2-7, is DVKVTQSSRYLVKRTGEKVFLECVQDMDHENMFWYRQDPGLGLRLIYFSYDVKMKEKGDIPEGYSVSREKKERFSLILESASTNQTSMYLCASSSSHYEQYFGPGTRLTVT.

This sequence joins TRBV30 and TRBJ2-7; 13 bases agree with TRBD2. Trimming took 0 bases from V and 7 from J; bases not matched to a gene: 6. CDR3 length: 15 amino acids. Germline loops: CDR1 GTSNPN, CDR2 SVGIG (reference sequence). DNA of the CDR3: TGTGCCTGGAGTGTCGGACTAGCGGGGGTCGGGGAGCAGTACTTC. Its translation: CAWSVGLAGVGEQYF.

This clone showed up just a few times. The chain combines TRBV29-1 with TRBJ1-1; a weak D match, TRBD1 (5 bases). The CDR3 is 12 amino acids. Germline values: CDR1 SQVTM, CDR2 ANQGSEA. For the CDR3, the DNA is TGCAGTGCCCAAGGGGTAGGGTTGGAAGCTTTCTTT. It encodes CSAQGVGLEAFF.

CDR3 in amino acids: CASSLGATVNQPQHF. The CDR3 DNA reads TGTGCCAGCAGCTTGGGTGCCACGGTCAATCAGCCCCAGCATTTT. The genes are TRBV5-6 and TRBJ1-5; D is unresolved. Trimming removed 0 bases from V and 3 bases from J, with 10 bases in between. The CDR3 spans 15 residues. Germline V CDR1 and CDR2: SGHDT, YYEEEE.

The chain carries TRBV25-1 and TRBJ1-1; a weak D match, TRBD1 (5 bases). The V gene lost 6 bases and the J gene lost 4 bases, with 18 bases spanning the gap. The CDR3 spans 15 residues. Per germline, CDR1 MGHDK and CDR2 SYGVNS. CDR3 sequence (DNA): TGTGCCAGCAGACAGGATAGGGAAAGGTCCACTGAAGCTTTCTTT. It is translated as CASRQDRERSTEAFF.

The genes are TRBV7-3 and TRBJ1-1; tentatively, D is TRBD1 (5 bases). Deletions cut 2 bases from V and 1 base from J, with 8 bases between. The CDR3 is 14 amino acids. Looked up from germline, CDR1 is SGHTA and CDR2 is FQGTGA. CDR3 in DNA: TGTGCCAGCAGCTTAGAGAGGGGGAACACTGAAGCTTTCTTT. The encoded protein is CASSLERGNTEAFF.

The J gene is TRBJ2-7, the V gene TRBV29-1, with 8 bases lining up with TRBD1. CDR1 is SQVTM and CDR2 is ANQGSEA in the germline V gene. J lost 0 bases, V lost 4 bases, and 11 bases had no gene match. This CDR3 is 16 amino acids long. For the CDR3, the DNA is TGCAGCGTTGTAGGGGCCGGCAGGGGGCCCTCCTACGAGCAGTACTTC. Translation gives CSVVGAGRGPSYEQYF.

This chain links TRBV4-3 with TRBJ1-1; no definite D call. CDR1 is LGHNA and CDR2 is YSLEER in the germline V gene. The CDR3 is made up of 13 amino acids. Trimming removed 0 bases from V and 8 bases from J, with 10 bases in between. The CDR3 nucleotides read TGCGCCAGCAGCCAAGATCTTTTAGGGGAAGCTTTCTTT. Amino acid sequence: CASSQDLLGEAFF.

The chain recombines TRBV5-1 with TRBJ2-3; the match to TRBD2 covers 9 bases. V gave up 0 bases and J gave up 3 bases; unmatched junction bases: 2. Germline CDR1 is SGHRS and CDR2 is YFSETQ. CDR3 length equals 15 residues. The CDR3: CASSLVTSGTDTQYF. In DNA, the CDR3 is TGCGCCAGCAGCTTGGTGACTAGCGGAACAGATACGCAGTATTTT.

V usage is TRBV9 and J usage is TRBJ2-3, with 10 bases matching TRBD2. V dropped 0 bases and J dropped 3; count of bases not matched to a gene: 4. Germline V gene sequence: CDR1 SGDLS, CDR2 YYNGEE. This CDR3 has 16 amino acids. CDR3 in DNA: TGTGCCAGCAGCGTAGGGACTAGCGGCCCTACAGATACGCAGTATTTT. Its translation: CASSVGTSGPTDTQYF.

The rearrangement uses TRBV29-1 and TRBJ1-1; 11 nucleotides line up with TRBD1. V dropped 7 bases and J dropped 7; count of bases not matched to a gene: 14. Germline CDR1 is SQVTM and CDR2 is ANQGSEA. This CDR3 has 15 amino acids. This chain's CDR3 is CSGTGQGARIGEAFF. In nucleotides, the CDR3 is TGCAGCGGGACCGGACAGGGGGCGAGGATAGGTGAAGCTTTCTTT.

The chain combines TRBV29-1 with TRBJ1-2, with 9 nucleotides matching TRBD1. The germline gives CDR1 SQVTM, CDR2 ANQGSEA. CDR3 length: 14 amino acids. V was clipped by 2 bases and J by 8 bases; unmatched bases: 9. The CDR3 here is CSVEKGQGTGGYTF. The DNA for the CDR3 is TGCAGCGTTGAAAAGGGACAGGGTACGGGAGGCTACACCTTC.

The V and J genes are TRBV28 and TRBJ1-2; no firm D call. Germline lookup yields CDR1 MDHEN and CDR2 SYDVKM. The CDR3 contains 13 residues. Trimming shortened V by 10 bases and J by 3 bases, and 15 bases separated the two germline ends. Here the CDR3 reads CATPKWPDYGYTF. CDR3 sequence (DNA): TGTGCCACCCCGAAGTGGCCTGACTATGGCTACACCTTC.

This rearrangement joins TRBV30 to TRBJ1-1; maybe TRBD1 (5 bases). The V and J ends lost 4 bases and 3 bases respectively, with 6 bases between them. Germline V lookup: CDR1 GTSNPN, CDR2 SVGIG (reference sequence). The CDR3 is 11 amino acids. Written as DNA, the CDR3 is TGTGCCTGGAACAGGCACACTGAAGCTTTCTTT. Encoded protein: CAWNRHTEAFF.

The chain uses TRBV30 and TRBJ2-1; TRBD1 is a possible D gene (7 bases). The germline V gene has CDR1 GTSNPN and CDR2 SVGIG (reference sequence). The germline V and J ends were trimmed by 3 bases and 0 bases, with 12 bases remaining between them. CDR3 length: 15 amino acids. The CDR3 is CAWRGGQTSYNEQFF. The CDR3 nucleotides read TGTGCCTGGAGGGGGGGACAGACCTCCTACAATGAGCAGTTCTTC.

The rearrangement uses TRBV5-5 and TRBJ2-2; tentative D call: TRBD2 (5 bases). This CDR3 has 14 amino acids. Between the trimmed V and J ends, which lost 0 bases and 4 bases, there was a span of 7 bases. Germline loops: CDR1 SGHKS, CDR2 YYEKEE (reference sequence). CDR3 in DNA: TGTGCCAGCAGCTTGGTGGCGGGCACCGGGGAGCTGTTTTTT. Amino acids: CASSLVAGTGELFF.

Only a few counts were recorded for this clone. The chain employs TRBV6-5 and TRBJ2-1; 9 nucleotides align to TRBD2. With V trimmed by 0 bases and J by 7 bases, 7 bases remained unmatched. Germline-derived CDR1 and CDR2 are MNHEY and SVGAGI. This CDR3 is 16 amino acids long. In DNA, the CDR3 is TGTGCCAGCAGTTACTCGGGACTAGCATCCCCTAATGAGCAGTTCTTC. Its protein is CASSYSGLASPNEQFF.

The V call is TRBV5-1, the J call TRBJ2-7; TRBD1 agrees at 8 bases. The V gene end was trimmed by 0 bases and the J gene end by 1 base; junction bases not matched to a gene: 0. The germline V gene encodes CDR1 SGHRS and CDR2 YFSETQ. CDR3 length: 14 residues. CDR3 protein: CASSLGDRSYEQYF. CDR3 sequence (DNA): TGCGCCAGCAGCTTGGGGGACAGGTCCTACGAGCAGTACTTC.

Worth noting for this clone: Other DNA sequences in the sample encode the same CDR3. J is TRBJ2-5 and V is TRBV5-1, with D perhaps matching TRBD2 (5 bases). V gave up 1 base and J gave up 2 bases, with 6 bases separating them. CDR3 size: 13 residues. CDR1 SGHRS and CDR2 YFSETQ come from the germline V gene. The CDR3 loop reads CASSLSGQETQYF. The CDR3, as DNA: TGCGCCAGCAGCTTGTCGGGGCAAGAGACCCAGTACTTC.

The V and J genes are TRBV2 and TRBJ2-5; weak D call: TRBD2 (7 bases). Trimming removed 7 bases from V and 1 base from J, with 19 bases in between. The CDR3 runs 16 residues. Germline V gene data show CDR1 as SNHLY and CDR2 as FYNNEI. The CDR3 sequence is CASTGGRTFGQETQYF. CDR3 in DNA: TGTGCCAGCACCGGGGGGCGGACTTTCGGCCAAGAGACCCAGTACTTC.

The CDR3 loop reads CASSSLYNEQFF. In DNA form, the CDR3 reads TGTGCCTCCTCGTCCCTCTACAATGAGCAGTTCTTC. The chain employs TRBV30 and TRBJ2-1; no definite D call. CDR1 GTSNPN and CDR2 SVGIG come from the germline V gene (reference sequence). The CDR3 is 12 amino acids. V dropped 7 bases and J dropped 3 bases, with 10 bases sitting between them.

The chain combines TRBV2 with TRBJ2-1, with 11 bases lining up with TRBD1. The CDR3 has 14 residues. From germline, CDR1 is SNHLY and CDR2 FYNNEI. V was pared by 7 bases and J by 8 bases, with 7 bases of the junction left unmatched. The CDR3 DNA reads TGTGCCAGCAACCGGGACAGGGGGGTGGATGAGCAGTTCTTC. It specifies CASNRDRGVDEQFF.

This clone appeared once. The chain couples TRBV5-1 to TRBJ2-3; a possible D gene is TRBD2 (6 bases). Germline lookup yields CDR1 SGHRS and CDR2 YFSETQ. The CDR3 sequence is 14 residues long. V was cut by 4 bases and J by 0 bases, with 9 bases left in between. The CDR3 spells CASSRGTSTDTQYF. The CDR3 nucleotides are TGCGCCAGCAGCCGCGGGACTAGCACAGATACGCAGTATTTT.

The chain uses TRBV5-1 and TRBJ1-2; the D gene is possibly TRBD1 (6 bases). The CDR3 length is 14 residues. Germline V CDR1 and CDR2: SGHRS, YFSETQ. V lost 4 bases, J lost 11 bases, and 21 bases lay in between. The CDR3 sequence: CASSPTRDTARYTF. DNA for the CDR3: TGCGCCAGCAGCCCGACAAGGGACACGGCCCGTTACACCTTC.

This chain uses TRBV15 with TRBJ2-1, with 10 positions matching TRBD2. V shed 1 base, J shed 6 bases, and the junction held 9 bases outside the gene matches. Germline V gives CDR1 LNHNV, CDR2 YYDKDF (reference sequence). The CDR3 sequence is 17 residues long. The CDR3: CATSRGPGTSAVNEQFF. Here the CDR3 DNA reads TGTGCCACCAGCAGAGGACCCGGGACTAGCGCAGTCAATGAGCAGTTCTTC.